This TCR beta chain came from a study of CD8+ T cells in alopecia areata. Treatment in this sample: oral pan-JAK inhibitor, 5-10 mg twice daily. The germline V gene encodes CDR1 SGHRS and CDR2 YFSETQ. Unmatched junction bases numbered 5, after V lost 4 bases and J lost 3 bases. The CDR3 covers 15 residues. Extracted RNA was reverse transcribed, and the resulting cDNA served as sequencing template. Libraries were prepared by immunoSEQ multiplex PCR; TCRdb keeps only in-frame clonotypes and omits some of them. The sample lists 150,000 to 200,000 clones, more than 55% occurring once. Here the sequenced sample was CD4+ T cells sorted from blood, taken at approximately week 49, from a patient treated with tofacitinib. This sequence was found in a human donor with alopecia areata. The chain combines TRBV5-1 with TRBJ2-1; 9 bases align to TRBD2. This CDR3 reads CASSVLAGVYNEQFF. The CDR3 DNA is TGCGCCAGCAGCGTCTTAGCGGGGGTCTACAATGAGCAGTTCTTC.